These 15 T cell receptor beta chains were all obtained from the same sample, sequenced in a study of cytomegalovirus exposure and HLA in healthy donors. The PCR had 60 Vbeta and 13 Jbeta primers. Produced via immunoSEQ multiplex PCR; TCRdb's table is partial and in-frame only. The sample holds about 200,000 clones; around 83% are singletons and the top ten take over 1.5%. Sequenced material: PBMCs. The source is a middle-aged man in good health and CMV-seropositive.

As regards this clone: Its ends do not fully match the called genes, so a read error is possible. The chain employs TRBV7-9 and TRBJ2-2, with a tentative D call TRBD2 (6 bases). The CDR3 loop spans 13 amino acids. CDR1 and CDR2 (germline): SEHNR, FQNEAQ (reference sequence). The CDR3 spells CSSSLTGAGELFF. The CDR3 nucleotides read TGTTCCAGCAGCTTGACGGGGGCCGGGGAGCTGTTTTTT.

The rearrangement links TRBV30 to TRBJ2-7; 8 nucleotides align to TRBD1. With 3 bases clipped from V and 1 base from J, the junction kept 14 bases outside the gene matches. CDR3 length: 17 amino acids. Germline V gives CDR1 GTSNPN, CDR2 SVGIG (reference sequence). For the CDR3, the DNA is TGTGCCTGGAGGCGTCCCGCCGGGACAGGCTTTTCCTACGAGCAGTACTTC. It encodes CAWRRPAGTGFSYEQYF.

The chain recombines TRBV6-5 with TRBJ2-1; D may be TRBD2 (6 bases). CDR3 length: 15 amino acids. Germline CDR1 MNHEY, CDR2 SVGAGI. V lost 5 bases, J lost 2 bases, and 13 bases lay in between. CDR3 region: CASSVGVAAYNEQFF. CDR3 in DNA: TGTGCCAGCAGTGTCGGGGTAGCGGCCTACAATGAGCAGTTCTTC.

The J gene is TRBJ2-7, the V gene TRBV6-6; 7 positions match TRBD1. This CDR3 region has 14 residues. V shed 4 bases and J 5 bases; nucleotides not matched to a gene: 8. From germline, CDR1 is MNHNY and CDR2 SVGAGI (reference sequence). The CDR3 DNA reads as TGTGCCAGCAGTTTACAGGGGATAACACACGAGCAGTACTTC. Amino acid sequence: CASSLQGITHEQYF.

In DNA form, the CDR3 reads TGTGCCAGCAGTGTCACCCAGGGGGCGGCTAACTATGGCTACACCTTC. This codes for CASSVTQGAANYGYTF. The chain recombines TRBV6-1 with TRBJ1-2; the match to TRBD1 covers 8 bases. Losses at the gene ends were 4 bases for V and 0 bases for J; bases not matched to a gene: 7. The germline V gene has CDR1 MNHNS and CDR2 SASEGT. This CDR3 region has 16 residues.

This chain uses TRBV5-1 with TRBJ2-5; D not resolved. CDR1 SGHRS and CDR2 YFSETQ come from the germline V gene. The CDR3 extends over 14 amino acids. V was clipped by 7 bases and J by 1 base, with 14 bases between them. The CDR3 DNA reads TGCGCCAGCTCCCCTACGGAGCTCCAAGAGACCCAGTACTTC. Translation: CASSPTELQETQYF. Based on the CDR3 plus reference TRBV5-1 and TRBJ2-5, the full variable domain is KAGVTQTPRYLIKTRGQQVTLSCSPISGHRSVSWYQQTPGQGLQFLFEYFSETQRNKGNFPGRFSGRQFSNSRSEMNVSTLELGDSALYLCASSPTELQETQYFGPGTRLLVL.

With regard to this clone: Mismatch with germline at one junction end may stem from a read error. The sample has other DNA sequences that encode this CDR3 too. This rearrangement joins TRBV28 to TRBJ2-3; D may be TRBD1 (6 bases). Looked up from germline, CDR1 is MDHEN and CDR2 is SYDVKM. This CDR3 is built from 13 residues. CDR3 in DNA: TGCGCCAGCAGTTTCCCAGGGGTAAATACGCAGTATTTT. Translating it yields CASSFPGVNTQYF.

The rearrangement links TRBV5-1 to TRBJ2-5, with 11 bases matching TRBD2. Germline V gene data show CDR1 as SGHRS and CDR2 as YFSETQ. The CDR3 extends over 16 amino acids. J lost 1 base, V lost 0 bases, and 2 bases had no gene match. The CDR3 region has the DNA TGCGCCAGCAGCTTGGCCCTAGCGGGAGGCCAAGAGACCCAGTACTTC. Encoded protein: CASSLALAGGQETQYF.

V is TRBV19 and J is TRBJ2-1, with 10 bases fitting TRBD2. Germline V gene sequence: CDR1 LNHDA, CDR2 SQIVND (reference sequence). J lost 4 bases, V lost 6 bases, and 6 bases had no gene match. This CDR3 spans 15 amino acids. In DNA form, the CDR3 reads TGTGCCAGTAGACAACGACTAGCGGGTTACAATGAGCAGTTCTTC. Its protein is CASRQRLAGYNEQFF.

V and J are TRBV7-9 and TRBJ2-4; 8 nucleotides match TRBD2. V trimming: 5 bases; J trimming: 2 bases; junction bases outside the gene matches: 5. The CDR3 has 15 residues. Looked up from germline, CDR1 is SEHNR and CDR2 is FQNEAQ (reference sequence). The CDR3 coding sequence is TGTGCCAGCAGCCCCGGGGGGGTCTCCAAAAACATTCAGTACTTC. It translates to CASSPGGVSKNIQYF.

This clone appeared once. The CDR3 here is CASSSIGGLNIQYF. CDR3 bases: TGTGCCAGCAGCTCTATTGGGGGCCTGAACATTCAGTACTTC. The V gene is TRBV7-9, the J gene TRBJ2-4, with D perhaps TRBD1 (6 bases). Germline CDR1 SEHNR, CDR2 FQNEAQ (reference sequence). The CDR3 consists of 14 residues. V dropped 4 bases and J dropped 7 bases, with 14 bases sitting between them.

The J gene is TRBJ2-7, the V gene TRBV5-4; D possibly corresponds to TRBD1 (5 bases). Germline CDR1 SGHNT, CDR2 YYREEE (reference sequence). The V end lost 0 bases, the J end lost 2 bases, and 9 bases lay between the germline ends. The CDR3 runs to 14 residues. DNA for the CDR3: TGTGCCAGCAGCTTGGGACAGCGAGCCTACGAGCAGTACTTC. Its protein is CASSLGQRAYEQYF.

The sample holds one count of this clone. This chain connects TRBV6-1 to TRBJ1-1; TRBD1 is a possible D gene (6 bases). This CDR3 contains 14 residues. Trimming removed 6 bases at V and 4 bases at J, with 15 bases between. Germline V gene sequence: CDR1 MNHNS, CDR2 SASEGT. The CDR3 nucleotides read TGTGCCAGCAGGTCCCACAGGGTTGGCACTGAAGCTTTCTTT. Translating gives CASRSHRVGTEAFF.

This chain connects TRBV19 to TRBJ2-1; D possibly corresponds to TRBD2 (6 bases). The CDR3 extends over 13 amino acids. V dropped 8 bases and J dropped 7 bases, with 15 bases sitting between them. Germline lookup yields CDR1 LNHDA and CDR2 SQIVND (reference sequence). The CDR3: CASSPGAWNEQFF. For the CDR3, the DNA is TGTGCCAGTTCCCCGGGAGCCTGGAATGAGCAGTTCTTC.

This clone was counted once. A read error may account for a junction end that differs from germline. V is TRBV7-9 and J is TRBJ2-6; weak D call: TRBD1 (5 bases). Germline CDR1 is SEHNR and CDR2 is FQNEAQ (reference sequence). The CDR3 runs 18 residues. CDR3 region: CASSFGPIAYPGADVLTF. CDR3 nucleotide sequence: TGTGCCAGCAGCTTTGGACCGATCGCTTACCCTGGGGCCGACGTCCTGACTTTC.